This entry lists 2 T cell receptor beta chains sequenced from one sample in a study of T-cell reconstitution after alpha-beta-depleted transplantation in children. A TCRbeta library incorporating unique molecular identifiers was prepared. Each CDR3 protein is one row after TCRdb ran MiXCR on the PCR reads. Counted here are some 120,000 distinct CDR3 sequences, about 9.5% occurring once; the ten biggest clones make up 20% to 30%. Specimen: PBMCs, mostly from graft donor cells, collected 180 days after TCRalphabeta/CD19-depleted stem cell transplant. The origin of the receptors is a girl less than two years old who had a stem cell transplant for combined immunodeficiency, so the T cells may come from the graft donor.

The J gene is TRBJ2-3, the V gene TRBV15; a possible D gene is TRBD2 (6 bases). The length of the CDR3 is 15 residues. V was trimmed by 2 bases and J by 2 bases, leaving 11 bases between them. CDR1 and CDR2 from the germline V gene are LNHNV and YYDKDF (reference sequence). The CDR3 DNA is TGTGCCACCAGCAGAATAGCGGCACCCACAGATACGCAGTATTTT. It translates to CATSRIAAPTDTQYF.

A few counts support this clonotype. The genes are TRBV20-1 and TRBJ2-7, with 8 bases fitting TRBD2. The length of the CDR3 is 13 residues. The trim removed 1 base at V and 5 bases at J, leaving 4 bases unmatched. Germline V gene lookup returns CDR1 DFQATT and CDR2 SNEGSKA (reference sequence). The DNA of the CDR3 is TGCAGTGCTAGAGCCGCGGGGGGTAACGAGCAGTACTTC. Translating gives CSARAAGGNEQYF.